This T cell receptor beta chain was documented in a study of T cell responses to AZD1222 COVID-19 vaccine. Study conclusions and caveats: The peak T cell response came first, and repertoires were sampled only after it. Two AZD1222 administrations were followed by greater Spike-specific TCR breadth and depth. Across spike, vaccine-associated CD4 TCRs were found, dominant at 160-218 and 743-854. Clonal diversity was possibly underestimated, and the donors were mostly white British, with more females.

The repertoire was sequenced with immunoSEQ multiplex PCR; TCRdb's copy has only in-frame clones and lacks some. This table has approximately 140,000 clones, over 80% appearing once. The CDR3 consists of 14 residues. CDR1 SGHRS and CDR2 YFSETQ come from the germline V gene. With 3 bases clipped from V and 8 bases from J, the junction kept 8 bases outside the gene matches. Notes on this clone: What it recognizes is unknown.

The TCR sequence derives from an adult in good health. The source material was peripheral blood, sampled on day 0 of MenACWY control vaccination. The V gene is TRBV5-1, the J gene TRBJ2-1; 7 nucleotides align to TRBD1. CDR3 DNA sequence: TGCGCCAGCAGCTCCCTTACAGGGGACGATGAGCAGTTCTTC. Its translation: CASSSLTGDDEQFF.